The 27 T cell receptor beta chains listed next were all sequenced from one sample in a study of follicular helper T cells after annual influenza vaccination. Indicated time point: 2015-2016 season, pre-vaccination. The data were produced by immunoSEQ multiplex PCR, yet TCRdb's version contains in-frame clones alone and is incomplete. This sample carries more than 650 clones, around 85% of them seen once, and the ten largest clones take over 2%. Sequenced material: CXCR5+ CD38- circulating T follicular helper cells from blood, taken on the day of influenza vaccination. The subset denotes: circulating Tfh, non-naive CD4+CXCR5+PD-1+ (ICOS+CD38+ or ICOS-CD38-). The receptors come from an adult who received the influenza vaccine.

The CDR3 protein is CAISGDSSSYEQYF. CDR3 DNA sequence: TGTGCCATCAGCGGGGACAGTAGCTCCTACGAGCAGTACTTC. V and J are TRBV10-3 and TRBJ2-7; 7 bases match TRBD1. V shed 6 bases, J shed 0 bases, and the junction held 5 bases outside the gene matches. The CDR3 spans 14 residues. Per the germline V gene, CDR1 is ENHRY and CDR2 is SYGVKD.

This clone has only a few counts. This chain joins TRBV29-1 and TRBJ2-1, with D possibly TRBD2 on 6 matching bases. This CDR3 is built from 13 residues. Trimming cost V 2 bases and J 7 bases, with 12 bases left between them. From germline, CDR1 is SQVTM and CDR2 ANQGSEA. As DNA, the CDR3 is TGCAGCGTTGAATCGGCGGGGCGAAATGAGCAGTTCTTC. It yields the protein CSVESAGRNEQFF.

The V gene is TRBV18, the J gene TRBJ2-5, with a tentative D call TRBD2 (6 bases). V was shortened by 0 bases and J by 9 bases, with 14 bases between the two germline ends. The CDR3 contains 14 residues. Germline lookup yields CDR1 KGHSH and CDR2 LQKENI. The DNA for the CDR3 is TGTGCCAGCTCACCACCCCCTTTAACGGGGGCCCAGTACTTC. Amino acids: CASSPPPLTGAQYF. Full variable domain (missing parts from reference TRBV18 and TRBJ2-5): NAGVMQNPRHLVRRRGQEARLRCSPMKGHSHVYWYRQLPEEGLKFMVYLQKENIIDESGMPKERFSAEFPKEGPSILRIQQVVRGDSAAYFCASSPPPLTGAQYFGPGTRLLVL.

The chain couples TRBV19 to TRBJ2-1; D is uncertain. This CDR3 has 14 amino acids. V was cut by 3 bases and J by 7 bases, with 13 bases left in between. Germline lookup yields CDR1 LNHDA and CDR2 SQIVND (reference sequence). CDR3 bases: TGTGCCAGTAGTATCGGCGGCAGCCAGAATGAGCAGTTCTTC. Amino acid sequence: CASSIGGSQNEQFF.

The chain uses TRBV11-1 and TRBJ1-2, with 7 bases aligning to TRBD1. After removal of 1 base from V and 13 bases from J, the junction contained 9 bases not matched to a gene. Germline CDR1 SGHAT, CDR2 FQDESV (reference sequence). This CDR3 has 13 residues. CDR3 amino acids: CASSLEMTGKITF. DNA of the CDR3: TGTGCCAGCAGCTTAGAGATGACAGGGAAGATCACCTTC.

The chain carries TRBV28 and TRBJ1-2, with unresolved D. With 6 bases removed from V and 2 bases from J, the gap between germline ends came to 13 bases. From germline, CDR1 is MDHEN and CDR2 SYDVKM. The CDR3 contains 14 residues. CDR3 residues: CASSRPGFNYGYTF. In nucleotides, the CDR3 is TGTGCCAGCAGCCGGCCGGGGTTCAACTATGGCTACACCTTC.

V is TRBV7-9 and J is TRBJ1-4; TRBD1 agrees at 8 bases. Germline V CDR1 and CDR2: SEHNR, FQNEAQ (reference sequence). The V and J ends lost 2 bases and 8 bases, in that order; junction bases with no gene match: 7. There are 15 residues in the CDR3. The CDR3 loop reads CASSLSDRVGEKLFF. For the CDR3, the DNA is TGTGCCAGCAGCTTATCGGACAGGGTTGGGGAAAAACTGTTTTTT.

The V and J genes are TRBV10-3 and TRBJ2-1, with 9 bases lining up with TRBD1. CDR1 and CDR2 (germline): ENHRY, SYGVKD. With V trimmed by 0 bases and J by 8 bases, 2 bases remained unmatched. The CDR3 has 14 amino acids. The CDR3 sequence: CAISESDRGHEQFF. In nucleotides, the CDR3 is TGTGCCATCAGTGAGTCGGACAGGGGCCATGAGCAGTTCTTC.

The chain combines TRBV7-2 with TRBJ1-1; TRBD1 aligns across 8 bases. V was pared by 5 bases and J by 10 bases, with 15 bases of the junction left unmatched. In germline, CDR1 is SGHTA, CDR2 FQGNSA. This CDR3 contains 15 residues. The CDR3 is CASSLLGQVIEVAFF. CDR3 in DNA: TGTGCCAGCAGCCTGCTGGGACAGGTCATTGAGGTAGCTTTCTTT.

This chain connects TRBV6-1 to TRBJ1-2, with TRBD1 identical over 7 bases. The germline CDR1 and CDR2 sequences are MNHNS and SASEGT. This CDR3 contains 12 residues. V was pared by 10 bases and J by 7 bases, with 9 bases of the junction left unmatched. CDR3 DNA: TGTGCCACTGGGTTGGGACAGCTTGGCTACACCTTC. Its translation is CATGLGQLGYTF.

This chain connects TRBV19 to TRBJ1-1, with 7 nucleotides matching TRBD1. The CDR3 is 13 residues long. In germline, CDR1 is LNHDA, CDR2 SQIVND (reference sequence). V gave up 7 bases and J gave up 1 base; unmatched junction bases: 3. This chain's CDR3 is CASTRQGNTEAFF. CDR3 in DNA: TGTGCCAGTACTCGACAGGGGAACACTGAAGCTTTCTTT.

This clone was observed a single time. The chain carries TRBV19 and TRBJ1-2, with D perhaps TRBD1 (5 bases). From germline, CDR1 is LNHDA and CDR2 SQIVND (reference sequence). CDR3 length equals 12 residues. Deletions cut 5 bases from V and 8 bases from J, with 12 bases between. The CDR3 region has the DNA TGTGCCAGTAGTCCTCGACAGTACGGCTACACCTTC. Its protein is CASSPRQYGYTF.

The CDR3 loop reads CASSQDLARLAITYEQYF. The CDR3 DNA reads as TGTGCCAGCAGCCAAGACCTCGCCAGACTAGCGATAACCTACGAGCAGTACTTC. The rearrangement joins TRBV4-2 to TRBJ2-7; 8 nucleotides match TRBD2. V lost 0 bases, J lost 2 bases, and 12 bases stayed unmatched. This CDR3 is built from 18 residues. Per the germline V gene, CDR1 is LGHNA and CDR2 is YNFKEQ.

The V gene is TRBV27, the J gene TRBJ1-3; D is perhaps TRBD1 (5 bases). V lost 5 bases to trimming and J lost 0 bases, with 11 bases between them. From germline, CDR1 is MNHEY and CDR2 SMNVEV (reference sequence). The CDR3 is 15 amino acids. For the CDR3, the DNA is TGTGCCAGCAGTCGGATGGGGCCCTCTGGAAACACCATATATTTT. Translation gives CASSRMGPSGNTIYF.

The chain uses TRBV5-1 and TRBJ2-1; no definite D call. CDR3 length: 13 residues. V was clipped by 0 bases and J by 8 bases, with 9 bases between them. CDR1 SGHRS and CDR2 YFSETQ come from the germline V gene. Here the CDR3 DNA reads TGCGCCAGCAGCTTGGGTAGCTTGGATGAGCAGTTCTTC. Translated: CASSLGSLDEQFF. The entire variable domain, with the rest obtained from reference TRBV5-1 and TRBJ2-1, is as follows: KAGVTQTPRYLIKTRGQQVTLSCSPISGHRSVSWYQQTPGQGLQFLFEYFSETQRNKGNFPGRFSGRQFSNSRSEMNVSTLELGDSALYLCASSLGSLDEQFFGPGTRLTVL.

The chain carries TRBV7-2 and TRBJ1-2; perhaps TRBD1 as D (5 bases). Germline CDR1 is SGHTA and CDR2 is FQGNSA. The CDR3 is made up of 14 amino acids. Deletions cut 5 bases from V and 1 base from J, with 11 bases between. The CDR3 DNA sequence: TGTGCCAGCAGCGCACAGGAGGGTAACTATGGCTACACCTTC. Its translation is CASSAQEGNYGYTF.

V gene TRBV21-1 combines with J gene TRBJ2-1; TRBD2 is taken as the D call from the table, unchecked against the DNA. TRBV21-1 is marked as a pseudogene. This CDR3 spans 18 amino acids. In nucleotides, the CDR3 is TGTGCCAGCAGTCAGACGCAGACTAGCGGAGAGTCCTACAATGAGCAGTTCTTC. Its translation: CASSQTQTSGESYNEQFF.

J is TRBJ2-3 and V is TRBV6-4, with D maybe TRBD1 (5 bases). V was cut by 5 bases and J by 2 bases, with 14 bases left in between. This CDR3 comprises 15 residues. Germline V CDR1 and CDR2: MRHNA, SNTAGT. CDR3 in DNA: TGTGCCAGCAGTCCCTTTGGGGCAACCACAGATACGCAGTATTTT. Encoded protein: CASSPFGATTDTQYF.

This chain links TRBV2 with TRBJ2-1; TRBD2 might be the D (5 bases). This CDR3 has 15 residues. CDR1 is SNHLY and CDR2 is FYNNEI in the germline V gene. V was shortened by 1 base and J by 3 bases, with 10 bases between the two germline ends. DNA for the CDR3: TGTGCCAGCAGTGAAGGGGCCGGGGTCTACAATGAGCAGTTCTTC. This sequence encodes CASSEGAGVYNEQFF.

This clone was counted a few times. The chain uses TRBV10-1 and TRBJ1-3, with D unresolved. Per germline, CDR1 WNHNN and CDR2 SYGVQD (reference sequence). The germline V and J ends were trimmed by 2 bases and 2 bases, with 10 bases remaining between them. CDR3 length: 15 amino acids. Here the CDR3 DNA reads TGCGCCAGCAGTGAGGTCCGGCCGCCTGGAAACACCATATATTTT. Translating gives CASSEVRPPGNTIYF.

The rearrangement links TRBV5-4 to TRBJ2-1, with 14 bases identical to TRBD2. V lost 3 bases to trimming and J lost 8 bases; unmatched junction nucleotides: 7. This CDR3 has 16 amino acids. The germline V gene has CDR1 SGHNT and CDR2 YYREEE (reference sequence). CDR3 nucleotide sequence: TGTGCCAGCAGCTACAAAGGGACTAGCGGGGGCGATGAGCAGTTCTTC. Amino acid sequence: CASSYKGTSGGDEQFF.

This chain connects TRBV29-1 to TRBJ2-3; no definite D call. The germline V gene has CDR1 SQVTM and CDR2 ANQGSEA. The CDR3 runs 11 residues. The V gene lost 3 bases and the J gene lost 6 bases, with 7 bases spanning the gap. In nucleotides, the CDR3 is TGCAGCGTTGACTCCGGCGATACGCAGTATTTT. This translates into CSVDSGDTQYF.

The chain couples TRBV4-3 to TRBJ2-2; D call uncertain. The length of the CDR3 is 14 residues. Trimming took 1 base from V and 5 from J, leaving 8 bases between them. Germline loops: CDR1 LGHNA, CDR2 YSLEER. CDR3: CASSQAIRTGELFF. The CDR3 nucleotides read TGCGCCAGCAGCCAAGCAATCAGAACCGGGGAGCTGTTTTTT.

V is TRBV5-1 and J is TRBJ1-2, with 10 positions matching TRBD1. V gave up 4 bases and J gave up 8 bases; unmatched junction bases: 11. The CDR3 contains 15 residues. The germline V gene has CDR1 SGHRS and CDR2 YFSETQ. The CDR3 region has the DNA TGCGCCAGCAGCGCGGAGACAGGGGGCTCGGGAGGCTACACCTTC. Residues: CASSAETGGSGGYTF.

This clone came up once. This sequence joins TRBV15 and TRBJ1-6; D is undetermined. The germline V and J ends were trimmed by 3 bases and 9 bases, with 15 bases remaining between them. CDR1 and CDR2 (germline): LNHNV, YYDKDF (reference sequence). The CDR3 length is 15 residues. This chain's CDR3 is CATSRDLSRGSPLHF. CDR3 coding DNA: TGTGCCACCAGCAGGGACCTCTCCCGAGGTTCACCCCTCCACTTT. The full variable domain, its missing parts supplied by reference TRBV15 and TRBJ1-6, is DAMVIQNPRYQVTQFGKPVTLSCSQTLNHNVMYWYQQKSSQAPKLLFHYYDKDFNNEADTPDNFQSRRPNTSFCFLDIRSPGLGDTAMYLCATSRDLSRGSPLHFGNGTRLTVT.

This chain uses TRBV19 with TRBJ1-2; 9 bases fit TRBD1. The V and J ends lost 4 bases and 8 bases, in that order; junction bases with no gene match: 11. Germline CDR1 reads LNHDA; CDR2 reads SQIVND (reference sequence). This CDR3 spans 15 amino acids. The CDR3: CASSRGTGTSYGYTF. Here the CDR3 DNA reads TGTGCCAGTAGTAGGGGGACAGGGACTTCCTACGGCTACACCTTC.

The chain employs TRBV7-9 and TRBJ1-2; the D is unclear. The ends were cut back, 2 bases at V and 2 bases at J, with 6 bases in the middle. Per the germline V gene, CDR1 is SEHNR and CDR2 is FQNEAQ (reference sequence). This CDR3 comprises 13 residues. Written as DNA, the CDR3 is TGTGCCAGCAGCTTACTAACCAACTATGGCTACACCTTC. This encodes CASSLLTNYGYTF.